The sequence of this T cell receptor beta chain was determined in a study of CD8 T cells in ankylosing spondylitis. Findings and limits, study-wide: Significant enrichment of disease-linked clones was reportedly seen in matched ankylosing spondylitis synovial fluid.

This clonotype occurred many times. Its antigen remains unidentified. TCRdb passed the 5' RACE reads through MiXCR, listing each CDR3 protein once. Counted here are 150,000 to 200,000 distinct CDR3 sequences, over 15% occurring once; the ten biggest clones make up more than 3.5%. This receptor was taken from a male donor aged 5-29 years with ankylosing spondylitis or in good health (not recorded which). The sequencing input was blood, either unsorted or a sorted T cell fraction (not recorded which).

The CDR3, as DNA: TGTGCCAGCAGCGTAGGAGGACCGCTCTCTGGGGCCAACGTCCTGACTTTC. It is translated as CASSVGGPLSGANVLTF. The V call is TRBV9, the J call TRBJ2-6, with D unresolved. V lost 0 bases, J lost 0 bases, and 10 bases lay in between. The CDR3 totals 17 residues. Germline V gene data show CDR1 as SGDLS and CDR2 as YYNGEE.